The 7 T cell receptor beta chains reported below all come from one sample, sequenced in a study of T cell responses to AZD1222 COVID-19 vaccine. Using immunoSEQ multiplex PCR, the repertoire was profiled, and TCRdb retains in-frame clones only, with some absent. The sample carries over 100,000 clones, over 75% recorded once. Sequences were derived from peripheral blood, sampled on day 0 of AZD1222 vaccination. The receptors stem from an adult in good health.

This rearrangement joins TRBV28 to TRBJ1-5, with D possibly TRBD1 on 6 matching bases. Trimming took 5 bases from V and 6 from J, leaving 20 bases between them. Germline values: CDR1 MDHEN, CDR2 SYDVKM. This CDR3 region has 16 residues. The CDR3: CASSLTSRGGGQPQHF. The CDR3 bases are TGTGCCAGCAGTCTCACCAGCAGGGGCGGCGGTCAGCCCCAGCATTTT. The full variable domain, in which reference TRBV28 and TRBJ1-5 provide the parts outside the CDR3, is DVKVTQSSRYLVKRTGEKVFLECVQDMDHENMFWYRQDPGLGLRLIYFSYDVKMKEKGDIPEGYSVSREKKERFSLILESASTNQTSMYLCASSLTSRGGGQPQHFGDGTRLSIL.

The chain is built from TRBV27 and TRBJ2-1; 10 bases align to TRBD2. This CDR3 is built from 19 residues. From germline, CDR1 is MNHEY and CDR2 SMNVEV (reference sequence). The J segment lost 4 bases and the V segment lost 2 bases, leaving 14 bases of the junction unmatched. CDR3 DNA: TGTGCCAGCAGTTTAAACCCGACTAGCGGGTCGGTTGGGTACAATGAGCAGTTCTTC. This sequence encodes CASSLNPTSGSVGYNEQFF.

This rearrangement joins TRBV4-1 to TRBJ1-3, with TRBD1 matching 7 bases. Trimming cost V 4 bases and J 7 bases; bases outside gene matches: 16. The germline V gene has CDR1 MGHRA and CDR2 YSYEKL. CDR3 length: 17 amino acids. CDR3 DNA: TGCGCCAGCAGCCCCCCCCCGAGGGGCAGGGGGGACAACACCATATATTTT. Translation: CASSPPPRGRGDNTIYF.

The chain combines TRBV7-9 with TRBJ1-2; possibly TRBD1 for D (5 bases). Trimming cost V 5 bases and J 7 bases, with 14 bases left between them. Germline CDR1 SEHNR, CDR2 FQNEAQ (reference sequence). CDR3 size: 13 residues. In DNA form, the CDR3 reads TGTGCCAGCAGCCCGGCGGACACGATTGGCTACACCTTC. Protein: CASSPADTIGYTF.

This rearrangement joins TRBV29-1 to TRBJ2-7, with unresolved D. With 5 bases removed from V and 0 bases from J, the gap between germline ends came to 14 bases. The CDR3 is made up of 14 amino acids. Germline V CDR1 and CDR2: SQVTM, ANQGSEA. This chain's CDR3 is CSVLSFGSSYEQYF. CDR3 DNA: TGCAGCGTTCTGTCTTTCGGGTCCTCCTACGAGCAGTACTTC.

CDR3: CASSQDEVSRSSYEQYF. The CDR3 DNA reads TGTGCCAGCAGCCAAGATGAAGTCTCTAGGAGCTCCTACGAGCAGTACTTC. The chain carries TRBV4-2 and TRBJ2-7; D is unresolved. With 0 bases removed from V and 0 bases from J, the gap between germline ends came to 15 bases. The CDR3 is made up of 17 amino acids. Germline CDR1 and CDR2: LGHNA and YNFKEQ.

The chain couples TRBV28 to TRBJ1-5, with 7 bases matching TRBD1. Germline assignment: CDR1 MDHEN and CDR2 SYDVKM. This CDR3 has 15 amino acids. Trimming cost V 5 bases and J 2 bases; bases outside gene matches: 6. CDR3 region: CASSPIDRGNQPQHF. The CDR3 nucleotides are TGTGCCAGCAGTCCCATAGACAGGGGCAATCAGCCCCAGCATTTT.